The entry that follows covers one TCR beta chain sequence. Its antigen remains unidentified. This sample was taken from a study of early T cells in non-severe SARS-CoV-2 infection. On the study more broadly: Sequencing of bulk RNA from unsorted whole blood was done, without chain pairing. Findings and limits, study-wide: Database matching using VDJdb favored anti-spike CD8 responses, with private and CD4 specificities left missing.

MiXCR, run by TCRdb on the 5' RACE reads, gives a single entry per CDR3 protein. The sample has 50,000 to 70,000 distinct CDR3 sequences, roughly 5.7% seen once; the top ten hold under 4%. The starting material was whole blood, obtained at baseline. This sequence was found in an adult who was a healthcare worker with PCR-confirmed SARS-CoV-2 infection or an uninfected control (not recorded which).

For the CDR3, the DNA is TGTGCCAGCAGCCTGTCGACAGGGATGAACACTGAAGCTTTCTTT. Translation: CASSLSTGMNTEAFF. The chain links TRBV7-6 to TRBJ1-1; 7 bases are a match to TRBD1. The CDR3 sequence is 15 residues long. The germline gives CDR1 SGHVS, CDR2 FNYEAQ. Trimming removed 5 bases from V and 0 bases from J; junction bases left unmatched: 6.